These T cell receptor beta chains were read from a single sample in a study of technical replicates of blood from several donors. TCRdb's copy holds only in-frame clones and misses some; the assay was immunoSEQ multiplex PCR. The repertoire holds about 81,000 clones, with nearly 97% as singletons. The source material was T cells isolated from PBMCs. Receptors originate from a human donor in good health. The CDR3 runs from the conserved cysteine through the conserved F or W. The order of the fields is J gene, D gene, V gene, clone size, CDR3 DNA, CDR3 protein. D genes are given only for firm matches. Clone sizes are given selectively: once, few, many, or a class where the clone is expanded.

J: TRBJ1-1
D: TRBD1
V: TRBV27
size: -
DNA: TGTGCCAGCAGTTTACTCAGGGGGCTGAGGACTGAAGCTTTCTTT
CDR3: CASSLLRGLRTEAFF

J: TRBJ2-7
D: TRBD2
V: TRBV27
size: -
DNA: TGTGCCAGCAGTCCCTGGGTTAGTAGCGGGAACTACGAGCAGTACTTC
CDR3: CASSPWVSSGNYEQYF

J: TRBJ2-7
D: TRBD1
V: TRBV4-3
size: -
DNA: TGCGCCAGCAGCCAAGATCTGGGGACAGGCTACTACGAGCAGTACTTC
CDR3: CASSQDLGTGYYEQYF

J: TRBJ2-1
D: TRBD1
V: TRBV28
size: -
DNA: TGTGCCAGCAGCTTCCTGGGACAGAATAATTTCTTC
CDR3: CASSFLGQNNFF

J: TRBJ2-7
D: TRBD2
V: TRBV4-1
size: once
DNA: TGCGCCAGCAGCCAAGGACGGGAGGGTGTAAGGTCCTACGAGCAGTACTTC
CDR3: CASSQGREGVRSYEQYF

J: TRBJ2-2
D: -
V: TRBV30
size: -
DNA: TGTGCCTGGAGGTCCTCTACCGGGGAGCTGTTTTTT
CDR3: CAWRSSTGELFF

J: TRBJ2-1
D: -
V: TRBV7-9
size: -
DNA: TGTGCCAGCAGCTTCCCGGGAGTACCAGCCTACAATGAGCAGTTCTTC
CDR3: CASSFPGVPAYNEQFF

J: TRBJ2-7
D: TRBD2
V: TRBV4-1
size: -
DNA: TGCGCCAGCAGCTGGACTAGCGGGATGTCCTACGAGCAGTACTTC
CDR3: CASSWTSGMSYEQYF

J: TRBJ1-2
D: -
V: TRBV30
size: -
DNA: TGTGCCTGGGGGGCGGTCTATGGCTACACCTTC
CDR3: CAWGAVYGYTF

J: TRBJ1-2
D: -
V: TRBV7-9
size: -
DNA: TGTGCCAGCAGCTTGACAGCGAACTATGGCTACACCTTC
CDR3: CASSLTANYGYTF

J: TRBJ1-1
D: -
V: TRBV6-4
size: -
DNA: TGTGCCAGCAGTCAGGGATTAAACACTGAAGCTTTCTTT
CDR3: CASSQGLNTEAFF

J: TRBJ2-1
D: TRBD2
V: TRBV5-1
size: -
DNA: TGCGCCAGCAGCTTGGAACTACTAGCGGGAGTTATTGTTGAGCAGTTCTTC
CDR3: CASSLELLAGVIVEQFF

J: TRBJ1-1
D: -
V: TRBV9
size: -
DNA: TGTGCCAGCAGCACAGGACAGAACACTGAAGCTTTCTTT
CDR3: CASSTGQNTEAFF

J: TRBJ1-3
D: TRBD1
V: TRBV19
size: -
DNA: TGTGCCAGTAGTATTGGGACAGGGTCGTATGGAAACACCATATATTTT
CDR3: CASSIGTGSYGNTIYF

J: TRBJ2-7
D: TRBD2
V: TRBV11-2
size: few
DNA: TGTGCCAGCAGCTGGGAGGGTTACGAGCAGTACTTC
CDR3: CASSWEGYEQYF

J: TRBJ1-2
D: TRBD1
V: TRBV5-6
size: -
DNA: TGTGCCAGCAGGGGACAGGGCCTGCGCGGCTACACCTTC
CDR3: CASRGQGLRGYTF

J: TRBJ1-5
D: TRBD1
V: TRBV6-5
size: -
DNA: TGTGCCAGCAGCTCCGGGGACAGCTGGGATCAGCCCCAGCATTTT
CDR3: CASSSGDSWDQPQHF

J: TRBJ1-5
D: -
V: TRBV6-4
size: -
DNA: TGTGCCAGCGCCCGGGGTCGCAATCAGCCCCAGCATTTT
CDR3: CASARGRNQPQHF

J: TRBJ2-5
D: TRBD1
V: TRBV23-1
size: -
DNA: TGCGCCAGCAGACGGACAGGGCATCAAGAGACCCAGTACTTC
CDR3: CASRRTGHQETQYF

J: TRBJ1-1
D: -
V: TRBV9
size: -
DNA: TGTGCCAGCAGCGTAGTAGACAGTGGAAGCACTGAAGCTTTCTTT
CDR3: CASSVVDSGSTEAFF

J: TRBJ2-7
D: -
V: TRBV5-6
size: -
DNA: TGTGCCAGCAGCTTTTCCGGGAGTCTCTACGAGCAGTACTTC
CDR3: CASSFSGSLYEQYF

J: TRBJ1-1
D: -
V: TRBV9
size: -
DNA: TGTGCCAGCAGCTTAACGGCGGGCATGAACACTGAAGCTTTCTTT
CDR3: CASSLTAGMNTEAFF

J: TRBJ2-7
D: TRBD2
V: TRBV6-6
size: -
DNA: TGTGCCAGCAGGGATCAGCGGGATTCCTACGAGCAGTACTTC
CDR3: CASRDQRDSYEQYF

J: TRBJ1-2
D: TRBD1
V: TRBV9
size: once
DNA: TGTGCCAGCAGCCCCTCGTTAGGACAGGGAAGCGGCTACACCTTC
CDR3: CASSPSLGQGSGYTF

J: TRBJ2-3
D: TRBD1
V: TRBV4-2
size: -
DNA: TGTGCCAGCAGCCAGCTCGGGACAGGGCTCTTTCATACGCAGTATTTT
CDR3: CASSQLGTGLFHTQYF

J: TRBJ2-2
D: TRBD2
V: TRBV18
size: -
DNA: TGTGCCAGCTCGCTGAACAGCGGGAGAAGTAGCGGGGAGCTGTTTTTT
CDR3: CASSLNSGRSSGELFF

J: TRBJ2-2
D: TRBD1
V: TRBV18
size: few
DNA: TGTGCCAGCTCACCACGAGGGACAGGGCCGGGCACCGGGGAGCTGTTTTTT
CDR3: CASSPRGTGPGTGELFF

J: TRBJ2-3
D: -
V: TRBV5-6
size: -
DNA: TGTGCCAGCAGCTTGGTTATAGCGCCGCAGTATTTT
CDR3: CASSLVIAPQYF

J: TRBJ1-4
D: -
V: TRBV5-1
size: -
DNA: TGCGCCAGCAGCTCGACAGCTAGTGCAACTAATGAAAAACTGTTTTTT
CDR3: CASSSTASATNEKLFF

J: TRBJ1-5
D: -
V: TRBV6-5
size: few
DNA: TGTGCCAGCAGTTATGTCGCGAATCAGCCCCAGCATTTT
CDR3: CASSYVANQPQHF

J: TRBJ2-7
D: TRBD1
V: TRBV7-6
size: -
DNA: TGTGCCAGCAGCTTAGGGGACAGGGGAGTCTACGAGCAGTACTTC
CDR3: CASSLGDRGVYEQYF

J: TRBJ1-5
D: -
V: TRBV25-1
size: once
DNA: TGTGCCACCCAATCAGGGGAATTACAGCCCCAGCATTTT
CDR3: CATQSGELQPQHF

J: TRBJ2-3
D: TRBD2
V: TRBV7-7
size: -
DNA: TGTGCCAGCAGCTCAAGCGGGAGTCCCCCCGATACGCAGTATTTT
CDR3: CASSSSGSPPDTQYF

J: TRBJ2-7
D: TRBD2
V: TRBV28
size: -
DNA: TGTGCCAGCAGTGGGGGACTAGCGGAGAACGAGCAGTACTTC
CDR3: CASSGGLAENEQYF

J: TRBJ1-3
D: -
V: TRBV18
size: -
DNA: TGTGCCAGCTCACCACCCGCGGCAGACGAAAACACCATATATTTT
CDR3: CASSPPAADENTIYF

J: TRBJ2-3
D: TRBD2
V: TRBV6-6
size: -
DNA: TGTGCCAGCAGGTCCGGACTAGCGGGAGTAGTGGATACGCAGTATTTT
CDR3: CASRSGLAGVVDTQYF

J: TRBJ2-3
D: -
V: TRBV28
size: -
DNA: TGTGCCAGCAGTGGACAGTGGGATCGGGGCACAGATACGCAGTATTTT
CDR3: CASSGQWDRGTDTQYF

J: TRBJ1-3
D: -
V: TRBV5-1
size: -
DNA: TGCGCCAGCAGCTCCGGGGGGGCTCTTAGCTCTGGAAACACCATATATTTT
CDR3: CASSSGGALSSGNTIYF

J: TRBJ2-1
D: TRBD2
V: TRBV7-9
size: -
DNA: TGTGCCAGCAGCTTTCTTAGCGGGGAGTACAATGAGCAGTTCTTC
CDR3: CASSFLSGEYNEQFF

J: TRBJ2-1
D: -
V: TRBV7-3
size: once
DNA: TGTGCCAGCAGCTTAAGAGGGGGAGCCCACAATGAGCAGTTCTTC
CDR3: CASSLRGGAHNEQFF

J: TRBJ2-5
D: TRBD1
V: TRBV10-3
size: -
DNA: TGTGCCATCAGTGAGGGCAGGGGGCCTAGGGAGACCCAGTACTTC
CDR3: CAISEGRGPRETQYF

J: TRBJ2-3
D: TRBD2
V: TRBV30
size: -
DNA: TGTGCCTGGACCCAGTGGACTAGCGGTAGCACAGATACGCAGTATTTT
CDR3: CAWTQWTSGSTDTQYF

J: TRBJ2-5
D: -
V: TRBV7-6
size: -
DNA: TGTGCCAGCAGCCTTCAAGAGACCCAGTACTTC
CDR3: CASSLQETQYF

J: TRBJ1-3
D: -
V: TRBV6-5
size: -
DNA: TGTGCCAGCAGCCCCTGGGGGCTGACTGGAAACACCATATATTTT
CDR3: CASSPWGLTGNTIYF

J: TRBJ2-2
D: -
V: TRBV10-1
size: -
DNA: TGCGCCAGCAGTTTAACAGGCAACACCGGGGAGCTGTTTTTT
CDR3: CASSLTGNTGELFF

J: TRBJ2-1
D: -
V: TRBV19
size: -
DNA: TGTGCCAGTAGGCCCCCAGGCAATGAGCAGTTCTTC
CDR3: CASRPPGNEQFF

J: TRBJ1-2
D: -
V: TRBV11-1
size: -
DNA: TGTGCCAGCAGCTTAAATGGACAGAACTATGGCTACACCTTC
CDR3: CASSLNGQNYGYTF

J: TRBJ1-5
D: TRBD1
V: TRBV6-5
size: -
DNA: TGTGCCAGCAGCTCGGACAGGTACAATCAGCCCCAGCATTTT
CDR3: CASSSDRYNQPQHF

J: TRBJ1-2
D: -
V: TRBV4-1
size: -
DNA: TGCGCCAGCAGCCAAGATGGGCGTGACTATGGCTACACCTTC
CDR3: CASSQDGRDYGYTF

J: TRBJ2-3
D: -
V: TRBV4-3
size: once
DNA: TGCGCCAGCAGCCAAGTCGGGAGCACAGATACGCAGTATTTT
CDR3: CASSQVGSTDTQYF

J: TRBJ1-2
D: -
V: TRBV9
size: once
DNA: TGTGCCAGCAGCGTAGGGGGTGGCGGGTGGAGTGGCTACACCTTC
CDR3: CASSVGGGGWSGYTF

J: TRBJ2-1
D: TRBD2
V: TRBV7-9
size: once
DNA: TGTACCAGCAGCCCGGGGGGGAGTCCTTCCTACAATGAGCAGTTCTTC
CDR3: CTSSPGGSPSYNEQFF